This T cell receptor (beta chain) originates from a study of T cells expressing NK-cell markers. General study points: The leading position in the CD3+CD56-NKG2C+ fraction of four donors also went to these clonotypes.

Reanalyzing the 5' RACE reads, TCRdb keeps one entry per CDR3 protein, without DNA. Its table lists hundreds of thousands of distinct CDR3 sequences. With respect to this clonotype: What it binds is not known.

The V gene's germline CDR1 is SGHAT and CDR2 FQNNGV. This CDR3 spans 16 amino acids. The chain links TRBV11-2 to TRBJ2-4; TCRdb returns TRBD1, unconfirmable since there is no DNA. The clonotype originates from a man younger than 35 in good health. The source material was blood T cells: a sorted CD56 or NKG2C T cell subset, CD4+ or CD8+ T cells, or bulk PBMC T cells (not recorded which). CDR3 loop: CASSSSGSRALNIQYF. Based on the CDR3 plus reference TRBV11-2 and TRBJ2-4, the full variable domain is EAGVAQSPRYKIIEKRQSVAFWCNPISGHATLYWYQQILGQGPKLLIQFQNNGVVDDSQLPKDRFSAERLKGVDSTLKIQPAKLEDSAVYLCASSSSGSRALNIQYFGAGTRLSVL.